The 16 T cell receptor beta chains below all came from one sample that was sequenced in a study of blood T cell repertoires in COVID-19. Clones were sequenced by immunoSEQ multiplex PCR, and TCRdb holds only the in-frame ones, with some missing. Of approximately 200,000 clones in the sample, about four fifths were seen once. The sequencing sample was made of PBMCs or T cells enriched from blood (not recorded which). The receptors here all came from a man aged 40-55 years who had recovered from COVID-19.

This chain joins TRBV2 and TRBJ2-3; no firm D call. V shed 5 bases and J shed 5 bases, with 5 bases lying between them. Germline V gene data show CDR1 as SNHLY and CDR2 as FYNNEI. The CDR3 sequence is 11 residues long. The CDR3 DNA reads as TGTGCCAGCAGTCCCGGAGATACGCAGTATTTT. Amino acid sequence: CASSPGDTQYF. Looking up the rest from reference TRBV2 and TRBJ2-3 gives the full variable domain: EPEVTQTPSHQVTQMGQEVILRCVPISNHLYFYWYRQILGQKVEFLVSFYNNEISEKSEIFDDQFSVERPDGSNFTLKIRSTKLEDSAMYFCASSPGDTQYFGPGTRLTVL.

The chain recombines TRBV4-1 with TRBJ2-4; TRBD1 aligns across 9 bases. Germline trimming cut 1 base from V and 0 bases from J; bases unmatched to any gene: 1. The CDR3 has 16 residues. Germline values: CDR1 MGHRA, CDR2 YSYEKL. CDR3 coding DNA: TGCGCCAGCAGCCAAGGACAGGGGGGAGCCAAAAACATTCAGTACTTC. This encodes CASSQGQGGAKNIQYF.

This clone was recorded a few times. CDR3 residues: CASSYPPGQENYGYTF. The DNA for the CDR3 is TGTGCCAGCAGTTACCCGCCCGGACAGGAAAACTATGGCTACACCTTC. The chain joins TRBV28 to TRBJ1-2; TRBD1 aligns across 7 bases. V lost 4 bases to trimming and J lost 2 bases; unmatched junction nucleotides: 10. Per the germline V gene, CDR1 is MDHEN and CDR2 is SYDVKM. The CDR3 spans 16 residues.

This clone was seen a single time. This sequence joins TRBV5-5 and TRBJ1-2; 8 bases fit TRBD1. The CDR3 spans 14 residues. V dropped 4 bases and J dropped 1; count of bases not matched to a gene: 3. Germline CDR1 and CDR2: SGHKS and YYEKEE (reference sequence). CDR3 DNA: TGTGCCAGCAGCCGGGGACAGGATAACTATGGCTACACCTTC. Translation: CASSRGQDNYGYTF.

The rearrangement uses TRBV5-4 and TRBJ2-3, with 8 bases that match TRBD2. Germline V gene sequence: CDR1 SGHNT, CDR2 YYREEE (reference sequence). Trimming removed 3 bases from V and 5 bases from J; junction bases left unmatched: 11. The CDR3 has 16 residues. The CDR3 reads CASSSGSGASGDTQYF. The CDR3 bases are TGTGCCAGCAGCTCGGGTAGCGGGGCCTCGGGAGATACGCAGTATTTT. Full variable domain (rest looked up from reference TRBV5-4 and TRBJ2-3): ETGVTQSPTHLIKTRGQQVTLRCSSQSGHNTVSWYQQALGQGPQFIFQYYREEENGRGNFPPRFSGLQFPNYSSELNVNALELDDSALYLCASSSGSGASGDTQYFGPGTRLTVL.

V and J are TRBV18 and TRBJ1-6, with unresolved D. Trimming pared 6 bases from V and 4 bases from J, leaving 13 bases between. The CDR3 is 15 amino acids. Germline V gives CDR1 KGHSH, CDR2 LQKENI. The CDR3 spells CASSPESGYNSPLHF. CDR3 nucleotides: TGTGCCAGCTCCCCGGAGTCCGGGTATAATTCACCCCTCCACTTT.

The rearrangement joins TRBV4-2 to TRBJ1-5; D is perhaps TRBD1 (5 bases). Germline values: CDR1 LGHNA, CDR2 YNFKEQ. V gave up 2 bases and J gave up 5 bases, with 10 bases separating them. This CDR3 contains 14 residues. CDR3 residues: CASSQRQYDQPQHF. For the CDR3, the DNA is TGTGCCAGCAGCCAAAGACAGTATGATCAGCCCCAGCATTTT.

The CDR3 loop reads CASSLPSGDTYSYEQYF. DNA of the CDR3: TGTGCCAGCAGCTTGCCGTCCGGGGACACATACTCCTACGAGCAGTACTTC. The chain links TRBV5-6 to TRBJ2-7, with D possibly being TRBD1 (6 bases). The V gene lost 1 base and the J gene lost 0 bases, with 17 bases spanning the gap. The CDR3 totals 17 residues. Germline V gives CDR1 SGHDT, CDR2 YYEEEE. The full variable domain, rest sourced from reference TRBV5-6 and TRBJ2-7, is DAGVTQSPTHLIKTRGQQVTLRCSPKSGHDTVSWYQQALGQGPQFIFQYYEEEERQRGNFPDRFSGHQFPNYSSELNVNALLLGDSALYLCASSLPSGDTYSYEQYFGPGTRLTVT.

V and J are TRBV6-5 and TRBJ2-2; D not certain. The CDR3 contains 11 residues. Germline V gene data show CDR1 as MNHEY and CDR2 as SVGAGI. V dropped 11 bases and J dropped 5 bases, with 9 bases sitting between them. CDR3 coding DNA: TGTGCCGTAGCCGGGACCGGGGAGCTGTTTTTT. Translation gives CAVAGTGELFF.

The rearrangement joins TRBV7-9 to TRBJ2-7; 10 nucleotides match TRBD2. Looked up from germline, CDR1 is SEHNR and CDR2 is FQNEAQ (reference sequence). The CDR3 runs 15 residues. The V and J ends lost 4 bases and 6 bases, in that order; junction bases with no gene match: 9. The CDR3 is CASSSGLAEVREQYF. CDR3 coding DNA: TGTGCCAGCAGCTCCGGACTAGCGGAAGTACGCGAGCAGTACTTC.

The chain recombines TRBV19 with TRBJ1-5; 11 positions agree with TRBD1. In germline, CDR1 is LNHDA, CDR2 SQIVND (reference sequence). The CDR3 is made up of 16 amino acids. V was clipped by 5 bases and J by 9 bases; unmatched bases: 12. The CDR3, as DNA: TGTGCCAGTAGTGGGACCGGGACAGGGGGGACGGGGCCCCAGCATTTT. Its translation is CASSGTGTGGTGPQHF. The full variable domain, completed using reference TRBV19 and TRBJ1-5, is DGGITQSPKYLFRKEGQNVTLSCEQNLNHDAMYWYRQDPGQGLRLIYYSQIVNDFQKGDIAEGYSVSREKKESFPLTVTSAQKNPTAFYLCASSGTGTGGTGPQHFGDGTRLSIL.

This chain links TRBV28 with TRBJ2-2; D might be TRBD2 (6 bases). Germline V CDR1 and CDR2: MDHEN, SYDVKM. The CDR3 sequence is 16 residues long. Trimming removed 6 bases from V and 0 bases from J, with 14 bases in between. CDR3 sequence (DNA): TGTGCCAGCAGATTGACCGGGACTTCGAACACCGGGGAGCTGTTTTTT. Protein: CASRLTGTSNTGELFF.

The V and J genes are TRBV5-1 and TRBJ2-7; D may be TRBD1 (6 bases). This CDR3 is 15 amino acids long. The germline V gene encodes CDR1 SGHRS and CDR2 YFSETQ. The ends were cut back, 0 bases at V and 0 bases at J, with 10 bases in the middle. The CDR3 sequence is CASSLVQGLSYEQYF. The CDR3, as DNA: TGCGCCAGCAGCTTGGTGCAGGGGCTCTCCTACGAGCAGTACTTC.

The chain is built from TRBV27 and TRBJ1-1; D is possibly TRBD1 (5 bases). The CDR3 is made up of 18 amino acids. V was cut by 4 bases and J by 0 bases, with 21 bases left in between. Germline CDR1 is MNHEY and CDR2 is SMNVEV (reference sequence). In nucleotides, the CDR3 is TGTGCCAGCAGTTCCTGGGAAAGGGGTCTCAAGATGAACACTGAAGCTTTCTTT. Translating gives CASSSWERGLKMNTEAFF.

This chain links TRBV7-9 with TRBJ2-1, with 9 bases that match TRBD1. Germline loops: CDR1 SEHNR, CDR2 FQNEAQ (reference sequence). Trimming at V came to 5 bases and at J to 5 bases, leaving 16 bases not matched to a gene. This CDR3 is 18 amino acids long. CDR3: CASSPTLGGTGPNNEQFF. The CDR3 bases are TGTGCCAGCAGCCCAACTCTGGGCGGGACAGGGCCGAACAATGAGCAGTTCTTC.

The J gene is TRBJ2-5, the V gene TRBV7-9; TRBD2 matches at 12 bases. Per the germline V gene, CDR1 is SEHNR and CDR2 is FQNEAQ (reference sequence). This CDR3 is built from 15 residues. V shed 6 bases, J shed 6 bases, and the junction held 8 bases outside the gene matches. In DNA form, the CDR3 reads TGTGCCAGCAGTTCCCTAGCGGGGGGGCTCAAGACCCAGTACTTC. This codes for CASSSLAGGLKTQYF.